This T cell receptor (beta chain) was recovered during a study of blood T cell repertoires in COVID-19. Generated by immunoSEQ multiplex PCR, the TCRdb table keeps only in-frame clones and is missing some. The sample records 150,000 to 200,000 clones, about 86% being singletons. The trim removed 7 bases at V and 9 bases at J, leaving 8 bases unmatched. CDR1 SGHTA and CDR2 FQGNSA come from the germline V gene. The CDR3 runs 13 residues. Sequencing was performed on peripheral blood. This clonotype was obtained from a woman of 80 years or more with acute or convalescent COVID-19. The chain has TRBV7-2 and TRBJ2-1, with 8 bases lining up with TRBD1. The CDR3 spells CASKLRTGPEQFF. CDR3 coding DNA: TGTGCCAGCAAATTAAGGACAGGGCCTGAGCAGTTCTTC.